The clone carrying this T cell receptor beta chain was counted many times. Its antigen is as yet unknown. Amplified regions were TCR beta CDR3 sequences from RNA transcripts. The TCR CDR3 was amplified in a first-round RT-PCR using the HTBI primer set. TCRdb reprocessed the multiplex PCR reads via MiXCR and lists one record per CDR3 protein. The repertoire consists of some 740,000 distinct CDR3 sequences, with 14% occurring once and the leading ten covering around 9.6%. Exclusion of a patient resulted from uncontrolled infection, other autoimmune disease, pregnancy or lactation. Extraction of PBMCs used under 13 ml of fresh peripheral blood. This entry belongs to a study of T cells in Graves' hyperthyroidism and ophthalmopathy. The length of the CDR3 is 20 residues. Germline CDR1 reads MNHEY; CDR2 reads SVGAGI. After removal of 3 bases from V and 1 base from J, the junction contained 20 bases not matched to a gene.

Study conclusions and caveats: Most expanded thyroid clonotypes above 0.001 also appeared in blood.

This TCR came from a woman aged 18-29 years with Graves' hyperthyroidism. V gene TRBV6-5 combines with J gene TRBJ2-5, with 7 bases lining up with TRBD2. The sample comprised blood. Here the CDR3 reads CASSYRPPGGPLLVQETQYF. In nucleotides, the CDR3 is TGTGCCAGCAGTTATCGGCCCCCGGGAGGCCCCCTACTCGTCCAAGAGACCCAGTACTTC.